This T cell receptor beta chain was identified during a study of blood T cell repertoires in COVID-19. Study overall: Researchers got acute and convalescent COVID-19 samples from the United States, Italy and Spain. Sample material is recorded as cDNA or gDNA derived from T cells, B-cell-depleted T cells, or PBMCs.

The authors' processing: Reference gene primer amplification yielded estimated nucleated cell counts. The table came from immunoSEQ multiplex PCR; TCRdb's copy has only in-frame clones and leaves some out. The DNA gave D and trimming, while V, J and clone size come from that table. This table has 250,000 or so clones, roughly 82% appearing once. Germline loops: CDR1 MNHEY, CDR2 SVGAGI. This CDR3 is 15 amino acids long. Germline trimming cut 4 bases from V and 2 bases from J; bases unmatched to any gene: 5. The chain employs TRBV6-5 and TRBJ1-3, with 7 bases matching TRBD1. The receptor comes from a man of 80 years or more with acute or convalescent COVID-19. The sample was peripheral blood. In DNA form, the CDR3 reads TGTGCCAGCAGTTCACAGGGGTTTGCTGGAAACACCATATATTTT. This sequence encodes CASSSQGFAGNTIYF.